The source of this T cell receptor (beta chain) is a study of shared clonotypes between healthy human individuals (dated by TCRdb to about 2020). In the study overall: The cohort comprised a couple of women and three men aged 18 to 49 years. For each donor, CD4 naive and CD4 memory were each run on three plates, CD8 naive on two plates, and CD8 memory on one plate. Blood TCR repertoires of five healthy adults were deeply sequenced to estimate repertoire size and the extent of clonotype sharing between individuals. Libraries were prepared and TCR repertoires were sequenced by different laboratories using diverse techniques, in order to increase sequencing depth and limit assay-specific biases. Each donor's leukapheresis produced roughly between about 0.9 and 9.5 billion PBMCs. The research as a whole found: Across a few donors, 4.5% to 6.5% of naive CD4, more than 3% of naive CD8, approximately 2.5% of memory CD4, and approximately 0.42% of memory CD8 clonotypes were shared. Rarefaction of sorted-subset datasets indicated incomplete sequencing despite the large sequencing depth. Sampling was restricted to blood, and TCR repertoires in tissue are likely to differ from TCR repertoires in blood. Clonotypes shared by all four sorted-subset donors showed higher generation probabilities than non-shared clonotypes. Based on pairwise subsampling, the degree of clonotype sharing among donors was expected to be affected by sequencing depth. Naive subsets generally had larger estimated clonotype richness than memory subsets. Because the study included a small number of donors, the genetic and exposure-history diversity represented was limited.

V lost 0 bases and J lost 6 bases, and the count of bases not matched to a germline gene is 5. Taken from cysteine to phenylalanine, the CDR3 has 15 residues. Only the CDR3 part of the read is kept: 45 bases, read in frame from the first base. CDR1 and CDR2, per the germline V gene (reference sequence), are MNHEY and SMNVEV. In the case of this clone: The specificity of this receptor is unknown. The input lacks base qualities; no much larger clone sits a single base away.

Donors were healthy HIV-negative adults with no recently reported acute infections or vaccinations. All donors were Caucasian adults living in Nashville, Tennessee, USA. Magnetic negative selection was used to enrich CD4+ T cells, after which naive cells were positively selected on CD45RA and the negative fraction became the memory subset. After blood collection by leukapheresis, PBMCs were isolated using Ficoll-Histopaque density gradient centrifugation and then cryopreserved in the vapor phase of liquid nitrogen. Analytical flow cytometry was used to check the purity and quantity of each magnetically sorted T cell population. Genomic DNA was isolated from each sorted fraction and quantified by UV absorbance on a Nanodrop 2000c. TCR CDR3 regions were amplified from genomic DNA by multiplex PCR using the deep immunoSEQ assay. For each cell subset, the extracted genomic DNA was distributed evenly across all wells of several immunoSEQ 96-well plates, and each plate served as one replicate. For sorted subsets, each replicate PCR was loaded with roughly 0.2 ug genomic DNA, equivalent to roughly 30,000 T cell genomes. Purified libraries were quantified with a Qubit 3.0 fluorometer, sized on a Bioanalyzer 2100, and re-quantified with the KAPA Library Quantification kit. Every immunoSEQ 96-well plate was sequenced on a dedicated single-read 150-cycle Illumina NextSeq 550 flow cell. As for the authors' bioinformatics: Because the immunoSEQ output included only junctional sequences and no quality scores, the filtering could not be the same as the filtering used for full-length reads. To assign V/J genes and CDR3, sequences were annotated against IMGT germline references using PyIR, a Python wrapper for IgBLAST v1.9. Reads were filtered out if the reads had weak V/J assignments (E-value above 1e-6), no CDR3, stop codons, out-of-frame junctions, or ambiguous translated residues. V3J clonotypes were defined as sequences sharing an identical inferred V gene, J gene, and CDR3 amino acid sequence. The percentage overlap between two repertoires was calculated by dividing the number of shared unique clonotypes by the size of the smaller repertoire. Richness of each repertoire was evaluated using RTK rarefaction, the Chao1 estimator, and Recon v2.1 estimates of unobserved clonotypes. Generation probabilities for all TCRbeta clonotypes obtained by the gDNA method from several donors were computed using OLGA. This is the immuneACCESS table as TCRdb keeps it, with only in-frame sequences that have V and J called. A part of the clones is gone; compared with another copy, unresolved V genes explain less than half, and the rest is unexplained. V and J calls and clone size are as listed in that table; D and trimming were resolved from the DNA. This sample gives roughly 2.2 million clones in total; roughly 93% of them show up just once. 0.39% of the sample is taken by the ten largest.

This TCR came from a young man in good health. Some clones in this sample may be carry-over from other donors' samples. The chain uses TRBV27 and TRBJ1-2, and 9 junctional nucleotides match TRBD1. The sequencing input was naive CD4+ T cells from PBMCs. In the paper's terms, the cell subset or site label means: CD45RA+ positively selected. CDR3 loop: CASSLSGTGLHGYTF. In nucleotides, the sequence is TGTGCCAGCAGTTTATCCGGGACAGGGCTCCATGGCTACACCTTC.